This T cell receptor beta chain was documented in a study of radiation and T cells in renal cell carcinoma. With 0 bases removed from V and 3 bases from J, the gap between germline ends came to 11 bases. The CDR3 loop spans 15 amino acids. In germline, CDR1 is SEHNR, CDR2 FQNEAQ (reference sequence). The method was immunoSEQ multiplex PCR; TCRdb's version includes in-frame clones alone and lacks a portion of them. Here the sample spans around 140,000 clones, roughly nine tenths being singletons. Described time point: baseline pretreatment blood. This sample's treatment: 15 Gy SBRT to primary tumor, nephrectomy 4 weeks later. Clear cell pathology was present in this patient's renal cell carcinoma.

The TCR comes from a woman aged 70-85 years with renal cell carcinoma. The genes are TRBV7-9 and TRBJ1-1; D not certain. The sequencing used blood, collected from a patient whose treatment included radiotherapy and nephrectomy. The CDR3 DNA is TGTGCCAGCAGCTTAGCGAGAAACCGCGACACTGAAGCTTTCTTT. This encodes CASSLARNRDTEAFF.